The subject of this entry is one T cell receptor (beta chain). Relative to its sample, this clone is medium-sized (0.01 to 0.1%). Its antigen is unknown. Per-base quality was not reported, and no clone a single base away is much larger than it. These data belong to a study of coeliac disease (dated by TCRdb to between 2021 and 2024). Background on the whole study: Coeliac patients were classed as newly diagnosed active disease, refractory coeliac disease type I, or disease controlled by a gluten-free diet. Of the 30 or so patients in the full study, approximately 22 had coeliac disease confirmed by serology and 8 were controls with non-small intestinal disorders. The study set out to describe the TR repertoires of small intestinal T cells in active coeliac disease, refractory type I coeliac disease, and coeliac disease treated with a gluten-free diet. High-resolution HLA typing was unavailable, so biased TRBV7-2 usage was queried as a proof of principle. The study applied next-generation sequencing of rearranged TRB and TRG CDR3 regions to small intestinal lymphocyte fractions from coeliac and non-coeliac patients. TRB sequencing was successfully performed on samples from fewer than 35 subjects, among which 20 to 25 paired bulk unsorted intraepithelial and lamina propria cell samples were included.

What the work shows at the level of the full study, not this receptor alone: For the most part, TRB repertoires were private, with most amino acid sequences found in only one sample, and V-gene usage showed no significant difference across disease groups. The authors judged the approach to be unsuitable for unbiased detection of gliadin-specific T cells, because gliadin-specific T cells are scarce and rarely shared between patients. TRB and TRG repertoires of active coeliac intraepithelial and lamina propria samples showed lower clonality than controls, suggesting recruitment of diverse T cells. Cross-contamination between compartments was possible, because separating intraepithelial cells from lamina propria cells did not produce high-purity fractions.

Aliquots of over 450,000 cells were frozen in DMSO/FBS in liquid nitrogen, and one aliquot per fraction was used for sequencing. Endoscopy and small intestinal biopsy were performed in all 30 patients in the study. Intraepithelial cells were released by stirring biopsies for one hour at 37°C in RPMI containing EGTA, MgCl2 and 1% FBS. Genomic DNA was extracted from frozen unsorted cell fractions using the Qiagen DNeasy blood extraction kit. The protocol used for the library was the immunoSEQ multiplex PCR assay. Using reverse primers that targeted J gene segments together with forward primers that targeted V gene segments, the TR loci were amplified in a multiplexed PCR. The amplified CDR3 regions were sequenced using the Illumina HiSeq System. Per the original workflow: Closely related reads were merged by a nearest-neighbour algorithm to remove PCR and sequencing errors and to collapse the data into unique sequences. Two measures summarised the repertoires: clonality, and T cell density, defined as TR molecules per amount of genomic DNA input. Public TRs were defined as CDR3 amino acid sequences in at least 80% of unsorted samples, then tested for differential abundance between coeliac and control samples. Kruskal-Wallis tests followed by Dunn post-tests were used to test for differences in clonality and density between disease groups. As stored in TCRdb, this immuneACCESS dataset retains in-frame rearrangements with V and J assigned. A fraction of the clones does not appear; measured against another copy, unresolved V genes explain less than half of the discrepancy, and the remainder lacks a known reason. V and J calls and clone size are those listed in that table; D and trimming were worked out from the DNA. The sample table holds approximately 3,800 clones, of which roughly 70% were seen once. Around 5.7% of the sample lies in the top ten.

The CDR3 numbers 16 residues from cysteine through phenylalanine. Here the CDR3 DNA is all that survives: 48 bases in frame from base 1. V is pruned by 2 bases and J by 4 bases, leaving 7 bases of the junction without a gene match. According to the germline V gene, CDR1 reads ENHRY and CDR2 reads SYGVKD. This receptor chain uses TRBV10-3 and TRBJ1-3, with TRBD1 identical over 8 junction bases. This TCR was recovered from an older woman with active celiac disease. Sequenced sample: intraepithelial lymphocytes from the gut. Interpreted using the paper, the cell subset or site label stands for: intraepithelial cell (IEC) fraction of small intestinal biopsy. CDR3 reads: CAISELGQGTGNTIYF. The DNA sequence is TGTGCCATCAGTGAGCTCGGACAGGGTACCGGAAACACCATATATTTT.